This T cell receptor beta chain was profiled in a study of identical twins (dated by TCRdb to about 2016). As for the study more broadly: TCR alpha and beta repertoires from monozygotic twins, unrelated adults of various ages and cord blood were deep-sequenced to test whether fetal clonotypes persist. To rule out contamination, the twin experiments were replicated at different times with different library preparation protocols. Overall results and qualifications from the work: Invariant T cells such as MAIT and iNKT could partly confound zero-insertion analyses, though diverse VJ usage argued against this for most clonotypes. Abundant cord blood beta clonotypes carried fewer insertions; young adult naive repertoires showed a weaker similar trend, while memory repertoires showed none. Excess twin sharing in beta out-of-frame sequences was weaker because fewer shared sequences lowered the signal-to-noise ratio. Because the same donors could not be followed over many years, the conclusions depended on cross-sectional statistical analysis. Out-of-frame TCR alpha sequences shared between twins showed an excess of low generation-probability sequences compared with coincidental sharing between unrelated individuals. Out-of-frame TCR alpha sharing in monozygotic twins was systematically underestimated by recombination models, whereas sharing between unrelated individuals was in agreement with the recombination models.

Library prep was done by 5' RACE. Sequencing instrument: Illumina HiSeq 2000. Template switching introduced a universal primer binding site; the final cDNA contained a unique molecular identifier, enabling accurate counting of TCR cDNA molecules. Specific primers in the conserved constant-segment region were used to synthesize first-strand cDNA for TCR alpha and beta chains. Each cDNA library was double barcoded, with a SMART-Mk sample barcode plus Illumina barcodes, to control for contamination. TruSeq adapter sequences, together with Illumina sample barcodes, were added in two successive PCR steps. The Illumina HiSeq platform was used with custom primers to sequence TCR alpha and beta cDNA libraries. The authors' pipeline ran thus. MiGEC was used to process raw reads and extract unique molecular identifiers, and MiXCR was used to find CDR3 positions. For each individual, recombination models were inferred using an EM algorithm with the repgenHMM and IGoR tools. Shared clonotypes were analyzed with the tcR package in R, and sharing was normalized by the product of cloneset sizes. To study raw recombination free of thymic and clonal selection effects, out-of-frame nonproductive sequences were analyzed. The public reads were quality trimmed at Q25 with fastp and then assembled into clones with MiXCR by TCRdb, keeping productive beta chains. Rows merge per CDR3 protein into single entries with the most common DNA and genes. The V and J calls here are based on TCRdb, not the publication. The sample profile shows around 1.7 million distinct CDR3 sequences; about 32% of them were found once. The ten largest clones add up to about 0.27% of the sample.

The CDR3 runs 15 amino acids, cysteine and phenylalanine included. Only the CDR3 DNA is retained, 45 bases long and in frame from the first base. V trim: 2 bases; J trim: 9 bases; unmatched bases: 4. The CDR1 and CDR2 encoded by the germline V gene are MNHEY and SVGAGI. All donors were healthy Caucasians. This clonotype turned up a few times. The target of this receptor is not known. Base qualities are not provided; no much larger clone lies one nucleotide away. The sequence came from a newborn girl in good health. This receptor chain uses TRBV6-5 and TRBJ2-1; 13 middle bases align to TRBD2. Sequenced sample: cord blood. The CDR3 loop reads CASSYLGTSGIEQFF. The sequence in DNA is TGTGCCAGCAGTTACCTCGGGACTAGCGGGATTGAGCAGTTCTTC.